Below, one T cell receptor (beta chain) is given with its context. Antigen: not known. The CDR3 extends over 14 amino acids. Germline V gene sequence: CDR1 SGHNT, CDR2 YYREEE (reference sequence). Trimming left V 5 bases short and J 1 base short, with 12 bases between. This sample was taken from a study of cytomegalovirus exposure and HLA in healthy donors. TCRdb's copy holds only in-frame clones and misses some; the assay was immunoSEQ multiplex PCR. The sample lists tens of thousands of clones; roughly 90% were seen once. Study results and limitations: Confirmation in vitro established that a few CMV-associated chains were specific for CMV antigens. The investigators catalogued under 200 TCR beta chains as cytomegalovirus-associated. Among TCR sequences, most were rare, though some public TCRs appeared in many donors. Reportedly, cytomegalovirus status was diagnosed with high sensitivity and specificity.

The gene calls are TRBV5-4 and TRBJ1-1, with D possibly being TRBD1 (5 bases). This sequence originates from a young woman in good health and CMV-seronegative. The sequenced sample consisted of PBMCs. The CDR3 loop is CASRRTGENTEAFF. The CDR3 nucleotides read TGTGCCAGCAGGAGAACGGGGGAGAACACTGAAGCTTTCTTT.